The clone carrying this T cell receptor beta chain has only a few counts. These data belong to a study of blood T cell repertoires in COVID-19. Across the whole study: Some COVID-19 samples were acute and others convalescent; all came from the United States, Italy and Spain. T cells, B-cell-depleted T cells, or PBMCs provided the cDNA or gDNA that served as material.

This CDR3 spans 16 amino acids. Per germline, CDR1 LGHNA and CDR2 YNFKEQ. V was clipped by 1 base and J by 2 bases, with 15 bases between them. Authors' processing steps: Amplifying reference gene primers gave estimates of nucleated cell counts. The method was immunoSEQ multiplex PCR; TCRdb's version includes in-frame clones alone and lacks a portion of them. Clonal size and the V and J genes are those of that table, whereas D and trimming came from the DNA. The sample carries 250,000 to 350,000 clones, about nine tenths recorded once. The sequence was obtained from a woman younger than 45 who had recovered from COVID-19. Specimen: peripheral blood. The chain is built from TRBV4-2 and TRBJ2-7; TRBD1 might be the D (6 bases). This chain's CDR3 is CASSQGFLGQPYEQYF. The CDR3 nucleotides are TGTGCCAGCAGCCAAGGTTTTCTAGGACAGCCCTACGAGCAGTACTTC.